These T cell receptor beta chains were read from a single sample in a study of monozygotic twins with inflammatory bowel disease. Reanalyzing the 5' RACE reads, TCRdb keeps one entry per CDR3 protein, without DNA. This sample's table has 140,000 to 150,000 distinct CDR3 sequences. The sequenced sample consisted of blood. These receptors all come from a human donor with ulcerative colitis or Crohn's disease, or a healthy co-twin of an affected twin (not recorded which). CDR3s include the opening cysteine and the closing phenylalanine or tryptophan.

v_call,cdr3_length,j_call,cdr3_aa
TRBV11-3,12,TRBJ2-1,CASSLDSNEQFF
TRBV7-8,14,TRBJ2-7,CASSLVPGYYEQYF
TRBV3-1,14,TRBJ1-2,CASSQGSRESGYTF
TRBV25-1,12,TRBJ2-1,CASSGRNNEQFF
TRBV4-3,18,TRBJ1-4,CASSQEVRGGPANEKLFF
TRBV5-1,13,TRBJ2-7,CASSSGTTYEQYF
TRBV7-2,15,TRBJ1-1,CASSSPRGAGPEAFF
TRBV11-3,15,TRBJ2-3,CASSSGQAGADTQYF
TRBV20-1,15,TRBJ2-2,CSARGTGANTGELFF
TRBV9,14,TRBJ1-6,CASSVGQGSSPLHF
TRBV6-5,14,TRBJ2-7,CASSYDRGPYEQYF
TRBV28,15,TRBJ2-3,CASSPAGGKTDTQYF
TRBV4-1,15,TRBJ2-5,CASSQDRDSFGTQYF
TRBV14,17,TRBJ1-1,CASSHGGEGAMNTEAFF
TRBV20-1,18,TRBJ2-7,CSAAGTSGSLSVGREQYF
TRBV5-1,15,TRBJ2-2,CASSLADWFAGELFF
TRBV29-1,14,TRBJ2-2,CSVGHSLNTGELFF
TRBV5-1,20,TRBJ2-3,CASSLNRWFSGSPSTDTQYF
TRBV5-6,14,TRBJ1-5,CASSLGSSGQPQHF
TRBV6-1,15,TRBJ2-1,CASSRLAGAANEQFF
TRBV2,14,TRBJ2-3,CASMSGRGTDTQYF
TRBV2,14,TRBJ2-1,CATRTTGGTNEQFF
TRBV19,16,TRBJ2-1,CASSPLKTSGYNEQFF
TRBV25-1,13,TRBJ2-7,CASSQIGPLATYF
TRBV5-1,14,TRBJ2-1,CASSLGTSNNEQFF
TRBV6-1,14,TRBJ2-7,CASSLRDRLYEQYF
TRBV27,15,TRBJ2-3,CASSLSWRAADTQYF
TRBV11-2,15,TRBJ1-1,CASSPIKGRGTEAFF
TRBV9,14,TRBJ2-7,CASSPVGSGNEQYF
TRBV7-2,15,TRBJ2-1,CASTLALSSYNEQFF
TRBV20-1,14,TRBJ2-5,CSARVWDRQETQYF
TRBV15,13,TRBJ2-3,CATSRDVADTQYF
TRBV28,16,TRBJ1-2,CASSSPFGKGPRGYTF
TRBV29-1,14,TRBJ1-3,CSVEDHQGGNTIYF
TRBV7-9,17,TRBJ2-3,CASRGSGRGTTTDTQYF
TRBV20-1,15,TRBJ2-7,CSAILGTSGVYEQYF
TRBV18,15,TRBJ1-1,CASSPPQILTAEAFF
TRBV12-3/TRBV12-4,13,TRBJ2-5,CASSFRQGETQYF
TRBV7-7,14,TRBJ2-2,CASSFQGTTGELFF
TRBV20-1,16,TRBJ1-1,CSASSRRTGANTEAFF
TRBV9,14,TRBJ2-5,CASSVGGIQETQYF
TRBV20-1,15,TRBJ2-1,CSARDPLADSGEQFF
TRBV7-2,16,TRBJ2-1,CASSSASGGPYNEQFF
TRBV24-1,14,TRBJ2-7,CATSDLSVGQKQYF